The next 23 T cell receptor beta chains were all read from a single sample in a study of human T cells and chemical hapten exposure. This sample's time point: patch test 2, 6 weeks after DPC sensitization. Treatment defined: therapeutic diphenylcyclopropenone sensitization with weekly scalp DPC. TCRdb ran MiXCR on the RACE reads and lists one entry per CDR3 protein. Of roughly 120,000 distinct CDR3 sequences detected, about a tenth appear once; the ten largest clones hold over 3%. Specimen: whole blood, collected in connection with sensitization to the hapten diphenylcyclopropenone (DPC). The receptors stem from a woman aged 40 to 50 with alopecia areata. Some clones in this sample may be carry-over from other donors' samples.

V usage is TRBV28 and J usage is TRBJ1-5; possible D gene TRBD1, 5 bases. The germline V and J ends were trimmed by 4 bases and 5 bases, with 15 bases remaining between them. Germline loops: CDR1 MDHEN, CDR2 SYDVKM. This CDR3 comprises 15 residues. The CDR3 here is CASSSPYSGYQPQHF. The CDR3 DNA is TGTGCCAGCAGTTCCCCCTATTCAGGGTATCAGCCCCAGCATTTT.

This clonotype was counted a few times. This chain uses TRBV6-2 or TRBV6-3 with TRBJ2-4; 8 bases map to TRBD2. CDR1 and CDR2 (germline): MNHEY, SVGEGT. Losses at the gene ends were 8 bases for V and 0 bases for J; bases not matched to a gene: 18. The CDR3 consists of 19 residues. The CDR3 here is CASPPSTAGEPPAKNIQYF. The CDR3 region has the DNA TGTGCCAGCCCACCGTCGACAGCGGGAGAGCCTCCAGCCAAAAACATTCAGTACTTC.

This clonotype was counted a few times. CDR3 in amino acids: CASSFPSGGTDTQYF. CDR3 coding DNA: TGCGCCAGCAGCTTCCCGAGCGGGGGCACAGATACGCAGTATTTT. The rearrangement links TRBV5-1 to TRBJ2-3; 7 bases are a match to TRBD2. CDR3 length equals 15 residues. CDR1 is SGHRS and CDR2 is YFSETQ in the germline V gene. Germline trimming cut 2 bases from V and 1 base from J; bases unmatched to any gene: 4.

The chain couples TRBV4-2 to TRBJ2-3, with a tentative D call TRBD1 (5 bases). Germline V gives CDR1 LGHNA, CDR2 YNFKEQ. The CDR3 runs 14 residues. The V gene lost 1 base and the J gene lost 4 bases, with 9 bases spanning the gap. DNA of the CDR3: TGTGCCAGCAGCCAAGTGCAGGGCCCAGATACGCAGTATTTT. Its translation is CASSQVQGPDTQYF.

This clonotype was seen repeatedly, ten times or more. The genes are TRBV12-3 or TRBV12-4 and TRBJ1-2, with 7 bases fitting TRBD1. This CDR3 region has 14 residues. V was pared by 5 bases and J by 8 bases, with 11 bases of the junction left unmatched. CDR3 protein: CASSRQGTSRGYTF. CDR3 DNA: TGTGCCAGCAGTCGACAGGGTACGAGTCGCGGCTACACCTTC.

The gene calls are TRBV6-5 and TRBJ2-7, with D possibly matching TRBD2 (6 bases). Germline CDR1 MNHEY, CDR2 SVGAGI. The CDR3 length is 15 residues. Deletions cut 6 bases from V and 2 bases from J, with 17 bases between. The CDR3, as DNA: TGTGCCAGCAGCACCGGGACTGCTAGTCCCTACGAGCAGTACTTC. It specifies CASSTGTASPYEQYF.

Points on this clonotype: This may be a read error: a much more frequent sequence differs by one nucleotide. No conserved phenylalanine or tryptophan is present at the end of the CDR3, so a read error is the likely explanation. The chain links TRBV20-1 to TRBJ1-3; D possibly corresponds to TRBD1 (5 bases). CDR1 and CDR2 from the germline V gene are DFQATT and SNEGSKA (reference sequence). There are 15 residues in the CDR3. V was cut by 0 bases and J by 6 bases, with 15 bases left in between. CDR3 in amino acids: CSARETGTAENTIYL. For the CDR3, the DNA is TGCAGTGCTAGAGAAACCGGGACCGCCGAAAACACCATATATCTT.

The genes are TRBV28 and TRBJ2-7, with TRBD1 matching over 9 bases. This CDR3 is built from 15 residues. V dropped 6 bases and J dropped 3; count of bases not matched to a gene: 9. CDR1 is MDHEN and CDR2 is SYDVKM in the germline V gene. The CDR3 sequence: CASSPWGTGIYEQYF. In DNA, the CDR3 is TGTGCCAGCAGCCCCTGGGGGACAGGGATCTACGAGCAGTACTTC.

There are many counts of this clonotype. The chain links TRBV7-2 to TRBJ2-7, with TRBD1 as a possible D gene (6 bases). Germline assignment: CDR1 SGHTA and CDR2 FQGNSA. V was trimmed by 5 bases and J by 5 bases, leaving 19 bases between them. The CDR3 spans 15 residues. Here the CDR3 DNA reads TGTGCCAGCAGCCCATCCACAGACAGGCCCCACGAGCAGTACTTC. It encodes CASSPSTDRPHEQYF.

The chain carries TRBV5-1 and TRBJ1-6; D may be TRBD1 (5 bases). This CDR3 region has 15 residues. From germline, CDR1 is SGHRS and CDR2 YFSETQ. The V end lost 0 bases, the J end lost 9 bases, and 13 bases lay between the germline ends. The CDR3 sequence is CASSLGSGKGSPLHF. The CDR3 DNA is TGCGCCAGCAGCTTGGGATCAGGGAAGGGTTCACCCCTCCACTTT.

There are many counts of this clonotype. The chain employs TRBV6-5 and TRBJ2-7; 9 bases are shared with TRBD1. This CDR3 has 15 residues. The J segment lost 6 bases and the V segment lost 6 bases, leaving 12 bases of the junction unmatched. Germline V CDR1 and CDR2: MNHEY, SVGAGI. CDR3 sequence: CASSPGQGGLVEQYF. The CDR3 DNA reads as TGTGCCAGCAGCCCGGGACAGGGTGGGTTGGTCGAGCAGTACTTC.

This clonotype has at least ten counts. The rearrangement joins TRBV7-2 to TRBJ1-1, with D perhaps TRBD1 (5 bases). Trimming cost V 2 bases and J 4 bases, with 11 bases left between them. Germline CDR1 reads SGHTA; CDR2 reads FQGNSA. This CDR3 has 14 residues. CDR3 in DNA: TGTGCCAGCAGCTTAAGCTGGGGGGGCACTGAAGCTTTCTTT. Translation gives CASSLSWGGTEAFF.

Only a few counts were recorded for this clonotype. The gene calls are TRBV7-2 and TRBJ2-3, with a weak D call TRBD2 (7 bases). The V gene lost 5 bases and the J gene lost 4 bases, with 22 bases spanning the gap. The CDR3 is 17 amino acids. Germline values: CDR1 SGHTA, CDR2 FQGNSA. CDR3 nucleotide sequence: TGTGCCAGCAGCCCCCTCTGGGGGGGGGGCCTTCCAGATACGCAGTATTTT. Protein: CASSPLWGGGLPDTQYF.

This clonotype was counted between two and nine times. This chain joins TRBV7-9 and TRBJ1-1, with D unclear. The V end was cut by 6 bases, the J end by 6 bases, with 11 bases between. The germline gives CDR1 SEHNR, CDR2 FQNEAQ (reference sequence). This CDR3 is built from 12 residues. CDR3 sequence: CASSRAAPEAFF. CDR3 nucleotides: TGTGCCAGCAGTAGGGCAGCCCCTGAAGCTTTCTTT.

This chain links TRBV7-2 with TRBJ2-7; D gene uncertain. The germline CDR1 and CDR2 sequences are SGHTA and FQGNSA. There are 15 residues in the CDR3. Between the trimmed V and J ends, which lost 1 base and 12 bases, there was a span of 22 bases. CDR3 DNA: TGTGCCAGCAGCTTAGGAGACATTACGGTGGGGAAGATGTACTTC. The encoded protein is CASSLGDITVGKMYF. Based on the CDR3 plus reference TRBV7-2 and TRBJ2-7, the full variable domain is GAGVSQSPSNKVTEKGKDVELRCDPISGHTALYWYRQSLGQGLEFLIYFQGNSAPDKSGLPSDRFSAERTGGSVSTLTIQRTQQEDSAVYLCASSLGDITVGKMYFGPGTRLTVT.

This clonotype has only a few counts. This CDR3 is CASSLYVATNEKLFF. The CDR3, as DNA: TGTGCCAGCAGCTTATATGTAGCAACTAATGAAAAACTGTTTTTT. The rearrangement uses TRBV7-2 and TRBJ1-4, with unresolved D. Per germline, CDR1 SGHTA and CDR2 FQGNSA. The length of the CDR3 is 15 residues. Trimming stripped 2 bases from V and 0 bases from J, with 7 bases between.

V gene TRBV21-1 combines with J gene TRBJ2-1; the table's D call TRBD1 went unverified against the DNA. TRBV21-1 is noted as a pseudogene. This CDR3 is built from 16 residues. The CDR3 region is CASSKPGRGPGNEQFF. DNA for the CDR3: TGTGCCAGCAGCAAACCTGGGCGGGGGCCGGGCAATGAGCAGTTCTTC.

At least ten counts were recorded for this clonotype. The rearrangement links TRBV12-3 or TRBV12-4 to TRBJ1-3; D perhaps matches TRBD1 (5 bases). V lost 2 bases and J lost 0, with 8 bases in between. CDR3 length: 15 amino acids. The CDR3 DNA sequence: TGTGCCAGCAGTTTACAGGGACTCTCTGGAAACACCATATATTTT. Amino acids: CASSLQGLSGNTIYF.

V usage is TRBV10-2 and J usage is TRBJ1-2, with 8 positions matching TRBD1. Germline CDR1 is WSHSY and CDR2 is SAAADI. The CDR3 totals 16 residues. Trimming took 8 bases from V and 4 from J; bases not matched to a gene: 15. The DNA of the CDR3 is TGCGCCAGCCATCATGGACAGGGTCAAACTGTCTATGGCTACACCTTC. This sequence encodes CASHHGQGQTVYGYTF.

A word on this clonotype: The junction and the germline gene differ at one end; a read error may be behind it. The genes are TRBV7-9 and TRBJ1-1; possible D gene TRBD1, 5 bases. Germline values: CDR1 SEHNR, CDR2 FQNEAQ (reference sequence). This CDR3 has 14 residues. CDR3 bases: TGTGCCAGCAGCCCCCGACAGTCGAGCACTGAAGTTTTCTTT. It translates to CASSPRQSSTEVFF.

V usage is TRBV27 and J usage is TRBJ2-7; 9 nucleotides line up with TRBD2. V lost 7 bases, J lost 3 bases, and 7 bases stayed unmatched. Germline CDR1 and CDR2: MNHEY and SMNVEV (reference sequence). CDR3 length: 14 amino acids. The CDR3 nucleotides read TGTGCCAGCACGGGACTAGCTCAAGGCTACGAGCAGTACTTC. It translates to CASTGLAQGYEQYF.

This clonotype was counted many times. V is TRBV12-3 or TRBV12-4 and J is TRBJ2-7; maybe TRBD1 (5 bases). CDR3 length: 14 amino acids. V gave up 6 bases and J gave up 3 bases, with 15 bases separating them. The DNA for the CDR3 is TGTGCCAGCAGCGCCGACAGAGAGTTCTACGAGCAGTACTTC. It yields the protein CASSADREFYEQYF.

The V gene is TRBV18, the J gene TRBJ1-1; no clear D. There are 18 residues in the CDR3. The V gene lost 3 bases and the J gene lost 0 bases, with 20 bases spanning the gap. The V gene's germline CDR1 is KGHSH and CDR2 LQKENI. The CDR3 DNA is TGTGCCAGCTCACCCTCTCCAATTAGTTACCGAATGAACACTGAAGCTTTCTTT. It encodes CASSPSPISYRMNTEAFF.